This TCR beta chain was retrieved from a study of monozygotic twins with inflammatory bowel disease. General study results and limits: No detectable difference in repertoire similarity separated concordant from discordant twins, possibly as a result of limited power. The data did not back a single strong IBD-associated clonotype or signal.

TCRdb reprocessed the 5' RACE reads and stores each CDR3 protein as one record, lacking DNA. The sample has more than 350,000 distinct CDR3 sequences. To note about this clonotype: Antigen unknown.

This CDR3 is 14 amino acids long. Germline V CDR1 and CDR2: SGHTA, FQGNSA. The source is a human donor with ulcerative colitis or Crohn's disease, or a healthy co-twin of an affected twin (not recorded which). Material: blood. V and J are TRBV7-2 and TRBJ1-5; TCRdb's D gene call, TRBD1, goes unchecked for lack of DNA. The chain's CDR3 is CASSPRGAEQPQHF.